This passage covers 30 T cell receptor beta chains from one sample sequenced in a study of cytomegalovirus exposure and HLA in healthy donors. This PCR relied on a set of 60 Vbeta primers and 13 Jbeta primers. Profiled with immunoSEQ multiplex PCR; TCRdb holds only in-frame clones, not every one. In the table there are nearly 300,000 clones, 80% to 90% of which are singletons. The sample comprised PBMCs. The receptors derive from a man aged 35 to 55 in good health and CMV-seropositive.

V gene TRBV7-9 combines with J gene TRBJ1-5, with D perhaps TRBD1 (5 bases). The CDR3 is 15 residues long. V was clipped by 5 bases and J by 5 bases, with 16 bases between them. Germline values: CDR1 SEHNR, CDR2 FQNEAQ (reference sequence). CDR3 loop: CASSPRGGEDQPQHF. DNA for the CDR3: TGTGCCAGCAGCCCCCGGGGAGGGGAGGATCAGCCCCAGCATTTT.

This clone has a single count. The chain combines TRBV5-1 with TRBJ2-3; 8 bases line up with TRBD2. The CDR3 has 15 amino acids. The ends lost 0 bases at V and 6 bases at J; junction bases unmatched: 6. CDR1 is SGHRS, CDR2 YFSETQ, per germline. CDR3 protein: CASSLVGLVMDTQYF. The CDR3 coding sequence is TGCGCCAGCAGCTTGGTGGGACTAGTCATGGATACGCAGTATTTT.

Comments on this clone: Other DNA variants within this sample encode the same CDR3. J is TRBJ1-2 and V is TRBV18, with 9 bases identical to TRBD1. Losses at the gene ends were 1 base for V and 3 bases for J; bases not matched to a gene: 0. The CDR3 spans 14 residues. Per germline, CDR1 KGHSH and CDR2 LQKENI. The CDR3 coding sequence is TGTGCCAGCTCACCACGGACAGGGGACTATGGCTACACCTTC. This gives the protein CASSPRTGDYGYTF.

This clone was seen a single time. J is TRBJ2-5 and V is TRBV5-1, with 7 bases lining up with TRBD1. The J segment lost 5 bases and the V segment lost 3 bases, leaving 10 bases of the junction unmatched. Per germline, CDR1 SGHRS and CDR2 YFSETQ. This CDR3 has 15 amino acids. CDR3 DNA sequence: TGCGCCAGCAGCTCGGAAGGGACAGTTCGTGAGACCCAGTACTTC. Translation: CASSSEGTVRETQYF. The entire variable domain, with the rest obtained from reference TRBV5-1 and TRBJ2-5, is as follows: KAGVTQTPRYLIKTRGQQVTLSCSPISGHRSVSWYQQTPGQGLQFLFEYFSETQRNKGNFPGRFSGRQFSNSRSEMNVSTLELGDSALYLCASSSEGTVRETQYFGPGTRLLVL.

The chain uses TRBV28 and TRBJ1-2, with 7 bases matching TRBD1. V dropped 8 bases and J dropped 7; count of bases not matched to a gene: 13. The CDR3 has 14 residues. From germline, CDR1 is MDHEN and CDR2 SYDVKM. CDR3 sequence reads: CASLRDSPPGGYTF. CDR3 DNA: TGTGCCAGCCTCCGGGACAGCCCGCCTGGTGGCTACACCTTC.

The chain carries TRBV27 and TRBJ2-7; D not certain. Germline V gives CDR1 MNHEY, CDR2 SMNVEV (reference sequence). V gave up 0 bases and J gave up 3 bases, with 12 bases separating them. The CDR3 runs 15 residues. Here the CDR3 reads CASSLSFSPLYEQYF. The CDR3 region has the DNA TGTGCCAGCAGTTTATCGTTTAGCCCCCTCTACGAGCAGTACTTC.

The chain couples TRBV10-3 to TRBJ1-6; D is unresolved. In germline, CDR1 is ENHRY, CDR2 SYGVKD. The CDR3 extends over 14 amino acids. Trimming cost V 4 bases and J 8 bases, with 12 bases left between them. CDR3 nucleotides: TGTGCCATCAGTGGAGGAGCTATGGATTCACCCCTCCACTTT. This gives the protein CAISGGAMDSPLHF.

The chain has TRBV7-9 and TRBJ2-7; D perhaps matches TRBD2 (6 bases). The CDR3 consists of 13 residues. V gave up 5 bases and J gave up 2 bases, with 10 bases separating them. Germline CDR1 and CDR2: SEHNR and FQNEAQ (reference sequence). Here the CDR3 DNA reads TGTGCCAGCAGCCCTACGGGAGCCTACGAGCAGTACTTC. Its protein product is CASSPTGAYEQYF. The full variable domain, in which reference TRBV7-9 and TRBJ2-7 provide the parts outside the CDR3, is DTGVSQNPRHKITKRGQNVTFRCDPISEHNRLYWYRQTLGQGPEFLTYFQNEAQLEKSRLLSDRFSAERPKGSFSTLEIQRTEQGDSAMYLCASSPTGAYEQYFGPGTRLTVT.

The chain recombines TRBV4-3 with TRBJ1-2, with TRBD1 identical over 7 bases. J was trimmed by 4 bases and V by 0 bases; bases with no gene match: 5. The CDR3 contains 15 residues. Looked up from germline, CDR1 is LGHNA and CDR2 is YSLEER. Here the CDR3 reads CASSQERGLVYGYTF. The CDR3 nucleotides are TGCGCCAGCAGCCAAGAAAGGGGGCTCGTCTATGGCTACACCTTC.

The chain joins TRBV7-8 to TRBJ2-2; D possibly corresponds to TRBD2 (6 bases). Germline V gene lookup returns CDR1 SGHVS and CDR2 FQNEAQ. The CDR3 contains 17 residues. Trimming pared 3 bases from V and 1 base from J, leaving 15 bases between. DNA for the CDR3: TGTGCCAGCAGCTTCCCGGACCCGGGAGAGAACACCGGGGAGCTGTTTTTT. Protein product: CASSFPDPGENTGELFF.

The gene calls are TRBV19 and TRBJ2-4; D is ambiguous. Germline lookup yields CDR1 LNHDA and CDR2 SQIVND (reference sequence). CDR3 length: 13 amino acids. The V and J ends lost 1 base and 12 bases respectively, with 13 bases between them. The CDR3 DNA reads TGTGCCAGTAGTATAGGAAGGCAGGCTGCTCAGTACTTC. This encodes CASSIGRQAAQYF.

This chain uses TRBV15 with TRBJ2-7; a possible D gene is TRBD2 (6 bases). Trimming left V 5 bases short and J 6 bases short, with 8 bases between. Germline loops: CDR1 LNHNV, CDR2 YYDKDF (reference sequence). The CDR3 extends over 11 amino acids. CDR3 in amino acids: CATSSGVEQYF. CDR3 coding DNA: TGTGCCACCAGCTCGGGGGTCGAGCAGTACTTC.

The V and J genes are TRBV5-4 and TRBJ2-5; 7 nucleotides agree with TRBD2. With 6 bases clipped from V and 3 bases from J, the junction kept 5 bases outside the gene matches. CDR3 length: 13 residues. From germline, CDR1 is SGHNT and CDR2 YYREEE (reference sequence). The CDR3 region has the DNA TGTGCCAGCAAGTGGCTAGCGGAAGAGACCCAGTACTTC. It codes for CASKWLAEETQYF.

The rearrangement uses TRBV7-9 and TRBJ1-4; D not certain. CDR1 is SEHNR, CDR2 FQNEAQ, per germline (reference sequence). The CDR3 spans 13 residues. The V gene lost 6 bases and the J gene lost 7 bases, with 12 bases spanning the gap. The CDR3 loop is CASRESLREKLFF. CDR3 DNA: TGTGCCAGCAGGGAGAGTTTACGTGAAAAACTGTTTTTT.

V gene TRBV30 combines with J gene TRBJ1-6; perhaps TRBD1 as D (5 bases). The CDR3 covers 12 residues. Germline V gene lookup returns CDR1 GTSNPN and CDR2 SVGIG (reference sequence). The CDR3 is CARDMRGGPLHF. CDR3 coding DNA: TGTGCTCGAGATATGCGGGGGGGACCCCTCCACTTT.

The rearrangement joins TRBV2 to TRBJ1-5; TRBD1 is a possible D gene (5 bases). Trimming cost V 9 bases and J 6 bases, with 15 bases left between them. CDR1 is SNHLY, CDR2 FYNNEI, per germline. CDR3 size: 13 residues. The CDR3 nucleotides are TGTGCCAGTTCCCCGGATCAGGGTCAGCCCCAGCATTTT. It codes for CASSPDQGQPQHF.

The chain joins TRBV19 to TRBJ1-2, with 7 bases matching TRBD1. Germline-derived CDR1 and CDR2 are LNHDA and SQIVND (reference sequence). This CDR3 comprises 15 residues. The V and J ends lost 6 bases and 3 bases, in that order; junction bases with no gene match: 10. The CDR3 loop reads CASSGRQGVDYGYTF. In DNA form, the CDR3 reads TGTGCCAGTAGCGGTCGACAGGGTGTGGACTATGGCTACACCTTC.

The chain couples TRBV5-1 to TRBJ2-2, with TRBD1 identical over 7 bases. V trimming: 3 bases; J trimming: 8 bases; junction bases outside the gene matches: 10. This CDR3 has 15 residues. Germline CDR1 is SGHRS and CDR2 is YFSETQ. The CDR3 region is CASSYGQDGLGELFF. For the CDR3, the DNA is TGCGCCAGCAGCTACGGACAGGACGGGCTGGGGGAGCTGTTTTTT.

This rearrangement joins TRBV5-1 to TRBJ2-1; TRBD2 agrees at 10 bases. Per germline, CDR1 SGHRS and CDR2 YFSETQ. The CDR3 is 14 residues long. Losses at the gene ends were 4 bases for V and 5 bases for J; bases not matched to a gene: 3. For the CDR3, the DNA is TGCGCCAGCAGCCGGACTAGCGGTAACAATGAGCAGTTCTTC. It specifies CASSRTSGNNEQFF.

This chain links TRBV5-6 with TRBJ1-5; a possible D gene is TRBD1 (6 bases). The CDR3 length is 13 residues. Germline assignment: CDR1 SGHDT and CDR2 YYEEEE. V lost 4 bases and J 5 bases, leaving 10 bases between the germline ends. The CDR3 loop is CASSVSGDQPQHF. The CDR3 DNA reads as TGTGCCAGCAGCGTCTCAGGGGATCAGCCCCAGCATTTT. Based on the CDR3 plus reference TRBV5-6 and TRBJ1-5, the full variable domain is DAGVTQSPTHLIKTRGQQVTLRCSPKSGHDTVSWYQQALGQGPQFIFQYYEEEERQRGNFPDRFSGHQFPNYSSELNVNALLLGDSALYLCASSVSGDQPQHFGDGTRLSIL.

Here the CDR3 DNA reads TGTGCCAGCAGCCAAGATCAGCCTAGCGGGACAAAATTCGAGCAGTACTTC. Protein product: CASSQDQPSGTKFEQYF. The rearrangement links TRBV14 to TRBJ2-7; 9 positions agree with TRBD2. Trimming removed 0 bases from V and 6 bases from J; junction bases left unmatched: 12. Germline loops: CDR1 SGHDN, CDR2 FVKESK. The CDR3 totals 17 residues.

This clone appeared a single time. The V call is TRBV5-1, the J call TRBJ1-5; 7 positions agree with TRBD1. The CDR3 has 14 amino acids. The germline V gene encodes CDR1 SGHRS and CDR2 YFSETQ. Trimming took 0 bases from V and 7 from J; bases not matched to a gene: 4. This CDR3 reads CASSLEGAEQPQHF. The DNA for the CDR3 is TGCGCCAGCAGCTTGGAGGGGGCAGAGCAGCCCCAGCATTTT.

The sample holds one count of this clone. CDR3 in amino acids: CASRQQGYSDGYTF. The CDR3 region has the DNA TGTGCCAGCAGACAACAGGGGTATTCCGATGGCTACACCTTC. V usage is TRBV28 and J usage is TRBJ1-2; TRBD1 agrees at 7 bases. The germline V gene encodes CDR1 MDHEN and CDR2 SYDVKM. The CDR3 has 14 residues. V lost 6 bases and J lost 6; bases outside the gene matches: 10.

The chain couples TRBV10-3 to TRBJ1-3; 11 nucleotides match TRBD1. With 5 bases clipped from V and 1 base from J, the junction kept 4 bases outside the gene matches. In germline, CDR1 is ENHRY, CDR2 SYGVKD. The CDR3 is 16 residues long. The CDR3 region has the DNA TGTGCCATCAGTTCGGGACAGGGGGTTTCTGGAAACACCATATATTTT. This gives the protein CAISSGQGVSGNTIYF.

The CDR3 nucleotides read TGCAGCGTTTCCCCTACAGGGGGGCCTACCTACGAGCAGTACTTC. Translating gives CSVSPTGGPTYEQYF. V usage is TRBV29-1 and J usage is TRBJ2-7, with TRBD1 matching 8 bases. This CDR3 has 15 amino acids. V was clipped by 5 bases and J by 2 bases; unmatched bases: 11. Germline V gene data show CDR1 as SQVTM and CDR2 as ANQGSEA.

This clone appeared a single time. J is TRBJ2-7 and V is TRBV19; 9 bases fit TRBD1. Germline loops: CDR1 LNHDA, CDR2 SQIVND (reference sequence). V dropped 5 bases and J dropped 0; count of bases not matched to a gene: 5. The CDR3 covers 15 residues. In nucleotides, the CDR3 is TGTGCCAGTAGTCACGGACAGGGGCCCTCCTACGAGCAGTACTTC. Amino acids: CASSHGQGPSYEQYF. Filled out from reference TRBV19 and TRBJ2-7, the complete variable domain reads DGGITQSPKYLFRKEGQNVTLSCEQNLNHDAMYWYRQDPGQGLRLIYYSQIVNDFQKGDIAEGYSVSREKKESFPLTVTSAQKNPTAFYLCASSHGQGPSYEQYFGPGTRLTVT.

The rearrangement links TRBV7-2 to TRBJ1-2, with D hard to call. The CDR3 loop spans 13 amino acids. Trimming pared 5 bases from V and 4 bases from J, leaving 11 bases between. Germline loops: CDR1 SGHTA, CDR2 FQGNSA. This CDR3 is CASSLAAAYGYTF. The CDR3 nucleotides read TGTGCCAGCAGCCTGGCGGCAGCCTATGGCTACACCTTC. Variable domain in full (rest from reference TRBV7-2 and TRBJ1-2): GAGVSQSPSNKVTEKGKDVELRCDPISGHTALYWYRQSLGQGLEFLIYFQGNSAPDKSGLPSDRFSAERTGGSVSTLTIQRTQQEDSAVYLCASSLAAAYGYTFGSGTRLTVV.

This clone was seen only once. This chain joins TRBV28 and TRBJ2-4; maybe TRBD2 (5 bases). The CDR3 is 13 residues long. The V end was cut by 4 bases, the J end by 4 bases, with 8 bases between. Germline-derived CDR1 and CDR2 are MDHEN and SYDVKM. CDR3 in DNA: TGTGCCAGCAGTTCTAGGGAGAAAAACATTCAGTACTTC. It is translated as CASSSREKNIQYF.

This clone showed up just once. The chain uses TRBV5-8 and TRBJ2-7; 11 positions agree with TRBD1. CDR3 size: 15 residues. CDR1 SGHTS and CDR2 YDEGEE come from the germline V gene. Trimming at V came to 2 bases and at J to 1 base, leaving 2 bases not matched to a gene. CDR3 sequence: CASSFGQGASYEQYF. Written as DNA, the CDR3 is TGTGCCAGCAGCTTCGGACAGGGGGCGTCCTACGAGCAGTACTTC.

The chain employs TRBV27 and TRBJ1-1; perhaps TRBD1 as D (6 bases). The CDR3 totals 17 residues. Trimming removed 3 bases at V and 1 base at J, with 18 bases between. Per the germline V gene, CDR1 is MNHEY and CDR2 is SMNVEV (reference sequence). The CDR3 DNA reads as TGTGCCAGCAGTTTTTCCTCGGGGGGCTCGGGGAACACTGAAGCTTTCTTT. Translated: CASSFSSGGSGNTEAFF.